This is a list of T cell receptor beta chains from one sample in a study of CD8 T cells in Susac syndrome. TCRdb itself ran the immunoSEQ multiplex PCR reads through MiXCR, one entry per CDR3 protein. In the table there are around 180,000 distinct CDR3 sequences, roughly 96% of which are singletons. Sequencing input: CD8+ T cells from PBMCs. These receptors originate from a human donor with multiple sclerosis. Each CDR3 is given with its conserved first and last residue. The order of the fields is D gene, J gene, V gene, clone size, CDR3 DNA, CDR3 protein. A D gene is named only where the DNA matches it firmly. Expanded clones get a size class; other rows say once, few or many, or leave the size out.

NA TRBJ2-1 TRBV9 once TGTGCCAGCAGCGTAGGGGACACGGGACAACACAATGAGCAGTTCTTC CASSVGDTGQHNEQFF
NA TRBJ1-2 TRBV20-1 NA TGCAGTGCTAGTGATCAGGGATACGGCTACACCTTC CSASDQGYGYTF
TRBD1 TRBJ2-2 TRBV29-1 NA TGCAGCGGAGACAGGGGGGACACCGGGGAGCTGTTTTTT CSGDRGDTGELFF
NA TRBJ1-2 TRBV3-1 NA TGTGCCAGCAGCCAAGATCTGGCAGAAAACTATGGCTACACCTTC CASSQDLAENYGYTF
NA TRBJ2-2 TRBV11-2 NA TGTGCCAGCAGGTGGACAGACCCGAACACCGGGGAGCTGTTTTTT CASRWTDPNTGELFF
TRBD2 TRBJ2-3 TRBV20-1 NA TGCAGTGCTCACCCCCCCGGGGGGAGCACAGATACGCAGTATTTT CSAHPPGGSTDTQYF
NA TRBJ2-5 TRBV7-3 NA TGTGCCAGCAGCCCCATTCCGTCGGGGTTAGAGACCCAGTACTTC CASSPIPSGLETQYF
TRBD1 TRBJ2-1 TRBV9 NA TGTGCCAGCAATCCGACAGGGGCGGGTGAGCAGTTCTTC CASNPTGAGEQFF
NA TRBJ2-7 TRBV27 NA TGTGCCAGCAGTTATACGGGGGCCACCTACGAGCAGTACTTC CASSYTGATYEQYF
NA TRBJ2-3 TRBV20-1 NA TGCAGTGCTAGAGATGGAGCTAGCAGAAACACAGATACGCAGTATTTT CSARDGASRNTDTQYF
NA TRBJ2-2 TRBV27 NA TGTGCCAGCAGTTACCATCCTCAACCCGGGGAGCTGTTTTTT CASSYHPQPGELFF